The clone carrying this T cell receptor (delta chain) appeared a few times. The same CDR3 can be traced to other DNA sequences in this sample. This sample was included in a study of gamma-delta chains in newborns, infants, children. Overall study context: Polyclonal expansion of innate γδ T cells after birth follows microbial exposure.

TCRdb called clones anew from the reads with CATT. The sample records a few thousand delta-chain clones, roughly 2.6% being singletons. CDR3 length: 16 amino acids. Germline assignment: CDR1 GEAIGNYY and CDR2 EKD. V lost 1 base, J lost 2 bases, and 8 bases lay in between. Material for sequencing was blood. J is TRDJ3 and V is TRDV2, with D perhaps TRDD3 (6 bases). The source is a child who was a newborn, infant or young child, either healthy, febrile or measles-vaccinated (not recorded which). CDR3 sequence (DNA): TGTGCCTGTGACACGTGGGATACCTGGGACACCCGACAGATGTTTTTC. It yields the protein CACDTWDTWDTRQMFF.